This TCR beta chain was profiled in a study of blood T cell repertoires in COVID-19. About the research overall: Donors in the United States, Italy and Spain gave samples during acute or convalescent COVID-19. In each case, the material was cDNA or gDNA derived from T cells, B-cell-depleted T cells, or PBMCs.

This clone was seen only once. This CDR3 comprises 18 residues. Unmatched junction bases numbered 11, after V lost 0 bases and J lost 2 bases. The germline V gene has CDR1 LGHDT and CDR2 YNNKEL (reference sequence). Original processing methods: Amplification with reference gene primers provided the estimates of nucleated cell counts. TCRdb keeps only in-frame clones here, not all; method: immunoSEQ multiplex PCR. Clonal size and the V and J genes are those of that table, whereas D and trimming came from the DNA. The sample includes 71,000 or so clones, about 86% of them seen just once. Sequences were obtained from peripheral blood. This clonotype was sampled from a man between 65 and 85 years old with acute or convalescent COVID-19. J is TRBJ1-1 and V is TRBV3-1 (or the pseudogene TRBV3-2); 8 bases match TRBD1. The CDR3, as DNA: TGTGCCAGCAGCCAAGATGTGCAGGGGGCGTCGATTAACACTGAAGCTTTCTTT. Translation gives CASSQDVQGASINTEAFF.